These 15 T cell receptor beta chains came from one sample sequenced in a study of PD-1 blockade in mismatch repair-deficient tumors. The data were produced by immunoSEQ multiplex PCR, yet TCRdb's version contains in-frame clones alone and is incomplete. The repertoire includes about 120,000 clones, more than 85% of them detected once, and about 13% sits in the top ten. Sample: peripheral blood, taken 44 weeks after starting pembrolizumab. The receptor set was obtained from an adult with mismatch repair-deficient cancer.

The J gene is TRBJ1-2, the V gene TRBV18; possibly TRBD1 for D (6 bases). The germline V gene encodes CDR1 KGHSH and CDR2 LQKENI. V gave up 6 bases and J gave up 7 bases, with 18 bases separating them. CDR3 length: 14 amino acids. CDR3 nucleotides: TGTGCCAGCTCCCAAGAACGAAACAGGGCTGGCTACACCTTC. Translated, it gives CASSQERNRAGYTF.

The gene calls are TRBV5-1 and TRBJ2-4, with a tentative D call TRBD1 (6 bases). CDR1 is SGHRS and CDR2 is YFSETQ in the germline V gene. Trimming took 3 bases from V and 2 from J, leaving 12 bases between them. This CDR3 has 15 residues. The CDR3 sequence: CASSSQTGPKNIQYF. CDR3 in DNA: TGCGCCAGCAGCTCCCAAACAGGGCCCAAAAACATTCAGTACTTC.

This sequence joins TRBV10-3 and TRBJ2-7, with 11 bases that match TRBD2. The CDR3 covers 18 residues. Germline loops: CDR1 ENHRY, CDR2 SYGVKD. V lost 0 bases and J lost 3; bases outside the gene matches: 10. The CDR3: CAISESGGLADDYYEQYF. The DNA for the CDR3 is TGTGCCATCAGTGAGTCGGGGGGACTAGCGGACGATTACTACGAGCAGTACTTC.

The chain joins TRBV7-8 to TRBJ2-1; D gene unclear. The V gene lost 1 base and the J gene lost 7 bases, with 17 bases spanning the gap. From germline, CDR1 is SGHVS and CDR2 FQNEAQ. CDR3 length equals 16 residues. CDR3 loop: CASSLVPRNLVNEQFF. For the CDR3, the DNA is TGTGCCAGCAGCTTAGTACCGCGGAACCTTGTAAATGAGCAGTTCTTC.

This clone was observed once. V and J are TRBV4-2 and TRBJ2-5, with D possibly being TRBD2 (6 bases). V was clipped by 1 base and J by 5 bases, with 20 bases between them. The CDR3 has 17 residues. Germline V gene lookup returns CDR1 LGHNA and CDR2 YNFKEQ. The CDR3 loop reads CASSQAVTGTYIETQYF. The DNA of the CDR3 is TGTGCCAGCAGCCAAGCCGTAACCGGGACTTATATCGAGACCCAGTACTTC.

The chain links TRBV2 to TRBJ2-7; 12 bases map to TRBD1. The CDR3 is 14 residues long. Looked up from germline, CDR1 is SNHLY and CDR2 is FYNNEI. The V and J ends lost 8 bases and 1 base, in that order; junction bases with no gene match: 3. DNA for the CDR3: TGTGCCAGCCGGGGACAGGGGGCATCCTACGAGCAGTACTTC. It codes for CASRGQGASYEQYF.

V is TRBV5-1 and J is TRBJ2-7; no clear D. The CDR3 contains 14 residues. The V end was cut by 0 bases, the J end by 1 base, with 8 bases between. The V gene's germline CDR1 is SGHRS and CDR2 YFSETQ. The CDR3 sequence is CASSLDVGSYEQYF. The CDR3 DNA sequence: TGCGCCAGCAGCTTGGATGTAGGGTCCTACGAGCAGTACTTC.

The V gene is TRBV5-4, the J gene TRBJ2-7; 7 positions match TRBD2. Per germline, CDR1 SGHNT and CDR2 YYREEE (reference sequence). With 4 bases clipped from V and 6 bases from J, the junction kept 13 bases outside the gene matches. The CDR3 runs to 15 residues. CDR3 nucleotide sequence: TGTGCCAGCAGCCCGGACGGGGCGGGAGTAAGCGAGCAGTACTTC. This encodes CASSPDGAGVSEQYF.

The chain employs TRBV21-1 and TRBJ2-7; the table's D call, TRBD2, was not checked against the DNA. TRBV21-1 is listed as a pseudogene. This CDR3 comprises 20 residues. For the CDR3, the DNA is TGTGCCAGCAGCAAACGGGGGACTAGCGGGCTACCCAGCTCTATGTACGAGCAGTACTTC. The encoded protein is CASSKRGTSGLPSSMYEQYF.

The chain uses TRBV19 and TRBJ2-3; D is perhaps TRBD1 (5 bases). This CDR3 spans 15 amino acids. CDR1 is LNHDA, CDR2 SQIVND, per germline (reference sequence). Trimming took off 5 bases at V and 0 bases at J, with 12 bases between the two ends. CDR3 sequence: CASSPWTPSTDTQYF. In DNA, the CDR3 is TGTGCCAGTAGTCCCTGGACACCAAGCACAGATACGCAGTATTTT.

This chain's CDR3 is CASSASLIGNTIYF. In DNA form, the CDR3 reads TGTGCCAGCAGCGCATCCCTTATTGGAAACACCATATATTTT. The chain is built from TRBV9 and TRBJ1-3, with D unresolved. The germline CDR1 and CDR2 sequences are SGDLS and YYNGEE. CDR3 length equals 14 residues. V was clipped by 3 bases and J by 3 bases, with 10 bases between them.

About this clone: Other nucleotide sequences in the sample specify the same CDR3. The V gene is TRBV9, the J gene TRBJ2-1, with 12 bases lining up with TRBD2. Germline trimming cut 2 bases from V and 4 bases from J; bases unmatched to any gene: 1. The germline V gene has CDR1 SGDLS and CDR2 YYNGEE. This CDR3 region has 15 residues. The CDR3 loop reads CASSVGTSGYNEQFF. Here the CDR3 DNA reads TGTGCCAGCAGCGTCGGGACTAGCGGGTACAATGAGCAGTTCTTC. Combining the CDR3 with reference TRBV9 and TRBJ2-1 gives the whole variable domain DSGVTQTPKHLITATGQRVTLRCSPRSGDLSVYWYQQSLDQGLQFLIQYYNGEERAKGNILERFSAQQFPDLHSELNLSSLELGDSALYFCASSVGTSGYNEQFFGPGTRLTVL.

The rearrangement links TRBV7-9 to TRBJ2-3, with D possibly being TRBD2 (7 bases). The germline CDR1 and CDR2 sequences are SEHNR and FQNEAQ (reference sequence). CDR3 length equals 15 residues. Trimming removed 1 base from V and 7 bases from J, with 15 bases in between. The CDR3 DNA is TGTGCCAGCAGCTTAGGCGGGGGCGATTCATATACGCAGTATTTT. This encodes CASSLGGGDSYTQYF.

CDR3 DNA: TGTGCCAGCAGTCCCCAAATGACAGGGATTTGGTACGAGCAGTACTTC. This encodes CASSPQMTGIWYEQYF. This chain joins TRBV28 and TRBJ2-7, with TRBD1 identical over 7 bases. With V trimmed by 5 bases and J by 4 bases, 14 bases remained unmatched. CDR3 size: 16 residues. CDR1 is MDHEN, CDR2 SYDVKM, per germline.

J is TRBJ1-1 and V is TRBV5-1; D remains unclear. The CDR3 consists of 13 residues. Germline CDR1 reads SGHRS; CDR2 reads YFSETQ. The germline V and J ends were trimmed by 0 bases and 1 base, with 4 bases remaining between them. The CDR3 here is CASSLDWNTEAFF. CDR3 DNA: TGCGCCAGCAGCTTGGACTGGAACACTGAAGCTTTCTTT.